The sequence of this T cell receptor (beta chain) was determined in a study of cytomegalovirus exposure and HLA in healthy donors. Whole-study findings and limits: HLA restriction was apparent for most CMV-associated TCR beta chains in a later analysis.

Per germline, CDR1 SGDLS and CDR2 YYNGEE. V lost 3 bases and J 6 bases, leaving 12 bases between the germline ends. This CDR3 has 13 amino acids. Both 60 Vbeta primers and 13 Jbeta primers went into the PCR. The method was immunoSEQ multiplex PCR; TCRdb's version includes in-frame clones alone and lacks a portion of them. The sample consists of around 150,000 clones, 65% to 85% of them appearing once. Concerning this clone itself: What it binds is unknown.

Sequenced sample: PBMCs. This clonotype was obtained from a woman aged 45-60 years in good health and CMV-seropositive. This chain joins TRBV9 and TRBJ1-1; D perhaps matches TRBD1 (5 bases). The chain's CDR3 is CASSAGGGPEAFF. The CDR3 DNA follows: TGTGCCAGCAGCGCGGGGGGTGGACCTGAAGCTTTCTTT.